This TCR beta chain was sequenced during a study of T cell clones after liver transplantation. Study background: At least one year of complete immunosuppression withdrawal without enzymes over twice normal defined tolerance.

Data came from immunoSEQ multiplex PCR; TCRdb stores just in-frame clones and leaves some out. The sample consists of approximately 65,000 clones, roughly 92% of them appearing once. The CDR3 extends over 12 amino acids. Trimming shortened V by 0 bases and J by 16 bases, and 16 bases separated the two germline ends. The V gene's germline CDR1 is SQVTM and CDR2 ANQGSEA. The rearrangement uses TRBV29-1 and TRBJ2-1; D may correspond to TRBD1 or TRBD2 (5 bases each). The sample in question was CD4+ T cells from blood, obtained less than 27 months after liver transplant. This sequence originates from a human patient who received a liver transplant. Some T cells here may be from the graft donor. In DNA, the CDR3 is TGCAGCGTTGAAGAGAGACGGGGCCTTGTCTTCTTC. It specifies CSVEERRGLVFF.